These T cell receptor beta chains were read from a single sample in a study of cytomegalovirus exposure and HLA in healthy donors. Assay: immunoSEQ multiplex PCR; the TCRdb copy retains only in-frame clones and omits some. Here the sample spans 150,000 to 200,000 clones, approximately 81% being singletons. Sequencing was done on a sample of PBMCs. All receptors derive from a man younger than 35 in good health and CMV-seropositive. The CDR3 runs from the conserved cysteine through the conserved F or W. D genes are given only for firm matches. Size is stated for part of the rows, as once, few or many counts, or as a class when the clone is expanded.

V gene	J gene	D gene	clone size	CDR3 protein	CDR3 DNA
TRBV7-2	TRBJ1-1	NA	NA	CASSPTQGSEAFF	TGTGCCAGCAGCCCTACTCAGGGGTCTGAAGCTTTCTTT
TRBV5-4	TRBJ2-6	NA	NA	CASSLTVSGANVLTF	TGTGCCAGCAGCTTGACGGTCTCTGGGGCCAACGTCCTGACTTTC
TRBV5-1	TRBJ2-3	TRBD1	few	CASSLGQGGTDTQYF	TGCGCCAGCAGCTTGGGACAGGGAGGCACAGATACGCAGTATTTT
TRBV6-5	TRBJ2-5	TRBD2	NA	CATGLDGGIQETQYF	TGTGCCACAGGACTAGATGGGGGGATCCAAGAGACCCAGTACTTC
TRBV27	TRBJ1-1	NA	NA	CASSLSGGLNTEAFF	TGTGCCAGCAGTTTATCGGGCGGGTTGAACACTGAAGCTTTCTTT
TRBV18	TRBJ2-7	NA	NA	CASSPPSRATEQYF	TGTGCCAGCTCACCACCATCCAGGGCTACCGAGCAGTACTTC
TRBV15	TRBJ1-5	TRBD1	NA	CATSSDRGLQPQHF	TGTGCCACCAGCAGTGACAGGGGTCTTCAGCCCCAGCATTTT
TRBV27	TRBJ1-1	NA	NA	CASSLDLGHRAFF	TGTGCCAGCAGTTTAGATTTGGGGCACCGGGCTTTCTTT
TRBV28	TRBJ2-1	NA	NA	CASSTRGLGGYNEQFF	TGTGCCAGCAGTACCCGAGGACTCGGAGGGTACAATGAGCAGTTCTTC
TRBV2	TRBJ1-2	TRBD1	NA	CANQRTGLTSNYGYTF	TGTGCCAACCAACGGACAGGGCTAACATCTAACTATGGCTACACCTTC
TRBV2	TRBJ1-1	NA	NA	CASSDLPGQNTEAFF	TGTGCCAGCAGTGACCTTCCAGGGCAGAACACTGAAGCTTTCTTT